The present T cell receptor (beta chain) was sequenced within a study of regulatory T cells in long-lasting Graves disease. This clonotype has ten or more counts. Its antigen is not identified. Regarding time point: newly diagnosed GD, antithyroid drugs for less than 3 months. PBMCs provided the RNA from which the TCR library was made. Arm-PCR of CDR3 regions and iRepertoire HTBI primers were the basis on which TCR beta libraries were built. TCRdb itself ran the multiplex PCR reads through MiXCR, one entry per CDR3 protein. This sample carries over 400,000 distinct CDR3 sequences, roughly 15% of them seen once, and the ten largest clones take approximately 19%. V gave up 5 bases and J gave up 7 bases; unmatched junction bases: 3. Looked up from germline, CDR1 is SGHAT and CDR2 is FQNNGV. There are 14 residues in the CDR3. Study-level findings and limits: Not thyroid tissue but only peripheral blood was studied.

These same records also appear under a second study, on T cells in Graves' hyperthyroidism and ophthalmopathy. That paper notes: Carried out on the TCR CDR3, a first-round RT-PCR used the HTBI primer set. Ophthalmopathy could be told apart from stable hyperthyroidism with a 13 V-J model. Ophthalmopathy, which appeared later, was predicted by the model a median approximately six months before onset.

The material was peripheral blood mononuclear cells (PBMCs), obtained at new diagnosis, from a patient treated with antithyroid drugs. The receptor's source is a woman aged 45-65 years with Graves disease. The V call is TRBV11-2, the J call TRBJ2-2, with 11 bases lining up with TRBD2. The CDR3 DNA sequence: TGTGCCAGCAGCCCACTAGCGGGAGTCGGGGAGCTGTTTTTT. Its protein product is CASSPLAGVGELFF.